The source of this T cell receptor (beta chain) is a study of T cell responses to AZD1222 COVID-19 vaccine. Trimming stripped 7 bases from V and 0 bases from J, with 16 bases between. Germline V lookup: CDR1 SQVTM, CDR2 ANQGSEA. The CDR3 has 15 amino acids. Libraries were prepared by immunoSEQ multiplex PCR; TCRdb keeps only in-frame clonotypes and omits some of them. The repertoire holds about 96,000 clones, with 90% as singletons. The sequencing used peripheral blood, collected on day 0 of AZD1222 vaccination. The TCR originated in an adult in good health. The chain recombines TRBV29-1 with TRBJ2-4, with unresolved D. The chain's CDR3 is CSAADTRLAKNIQYF. Here the CDR3 DNA reads TGCAGCGCTGCTGACACAAGATTAGCCAAAAACATTCAGTACTTC. Full variable domain (rest looked up from reference TRBV29-1 and TRBJ2-4): SAVISQKPSRDICQRGTSLTIQCQVDSQVTMMFWYRQQPGQSLTLIATANQGSEATYESGFVIDKFPISRPNLTFSTLTVSNMSPEDSSIYLCSAADTRLAKNIQYFGAGTRLSVL.